The clone carrying this T cell receptor (beta chain) was recorded many times. Using its own MiXCR run on the 5' RACE reads, TCRdb lists one record per CDR3 protein. The sample yields fewer than 90,000 distinct CDR3 sequences, about a tenth seen once. The V end lost 3 bases, the J end lost 5 bases, and 13 bases lay between the germline ends. The CDR3 loop spans 13 amino acids. Looked up from germline, CDR1 is DFQATT and CDR2 is SNEGSKA (reference sequence). This record comes from a study of neurological immune-mediated disorders. The chain carries TRBV20-1 and TRBJ2-5; D unclear. Sequencing was carried out using PBMCs. The TCR originated in a man aged 35 to 55 in good health. The CDR3, as DNA: TGCAGTGCTAGTCGGAATTTAGGGGAGACCCAGTACTTC. Its translation: CSASRNLGETQYF.